The present T cell receptor (beta chain) was sequenced within a study of response to subunit inactivated influenza vaccine. Whole-study results and caveats: The authors proposed limited new T cell recruitment per seasonal influenza vaccination.

Germline V gene data show CDR1 as MNHEY and CDR2 as SMNVEV (reference sequence). Trimming cost V 5 bases and J 0 bases, with 5 bases left between them. There are 13 residues in the CDR3. Of note for this clonotype: No antigen is known for it.

One entry per CDR3 protein results from TCRdb running MiXCR on the RT-PCR reads. This table holds hundreds of thousands of distinct CDR3 sequences, 12% to 15% found once. The genes are TRBV27 and TRBJ1-3; D ambiguous. This clonotype originated in a man aged 50 to 60 who received an inactivated influenza vaccine. The sample consisted of PBMCs from blood, taken 14 days before vaccination. This CDR3 reads CASSDDSGNTIYF. The CDR3 DNA reads TGTGCCAGCAGTGATGACTCTGGAAACACCATATATTTT.